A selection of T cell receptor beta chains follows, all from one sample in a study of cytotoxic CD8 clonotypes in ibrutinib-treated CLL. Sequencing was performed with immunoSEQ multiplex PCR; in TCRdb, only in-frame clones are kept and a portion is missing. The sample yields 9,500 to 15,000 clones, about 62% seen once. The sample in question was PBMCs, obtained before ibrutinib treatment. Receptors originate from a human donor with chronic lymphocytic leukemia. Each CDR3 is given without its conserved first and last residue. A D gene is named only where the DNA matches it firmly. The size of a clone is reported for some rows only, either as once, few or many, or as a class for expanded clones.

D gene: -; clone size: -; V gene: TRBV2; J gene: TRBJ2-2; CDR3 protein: ASSNFGLTGELF
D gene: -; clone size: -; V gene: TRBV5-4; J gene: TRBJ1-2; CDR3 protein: ASSLTGYYT
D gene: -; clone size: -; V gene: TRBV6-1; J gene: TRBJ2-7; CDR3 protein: ASSVLTPNDEQY
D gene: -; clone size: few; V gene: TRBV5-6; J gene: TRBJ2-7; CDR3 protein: ASSPTGMGEQY
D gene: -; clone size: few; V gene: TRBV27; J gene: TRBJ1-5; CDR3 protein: ASSSGSSNQPQH
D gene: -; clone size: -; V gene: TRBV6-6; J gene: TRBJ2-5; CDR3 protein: ASSYPGTKETQY
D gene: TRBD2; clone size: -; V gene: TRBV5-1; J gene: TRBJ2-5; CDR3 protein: ASSLTSAQETQY
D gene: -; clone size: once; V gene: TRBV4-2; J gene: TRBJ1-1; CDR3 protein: ASSQSGFGATNTEAF
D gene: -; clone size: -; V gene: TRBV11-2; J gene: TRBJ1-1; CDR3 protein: ASSPWGSNTEAF
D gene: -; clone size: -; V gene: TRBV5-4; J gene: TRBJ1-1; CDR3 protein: ASSPGNTEAF
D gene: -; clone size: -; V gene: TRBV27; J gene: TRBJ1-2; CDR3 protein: ASSLGQGFGGYT
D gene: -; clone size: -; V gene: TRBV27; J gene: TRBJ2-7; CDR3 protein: ASSLDSPYYGEQY
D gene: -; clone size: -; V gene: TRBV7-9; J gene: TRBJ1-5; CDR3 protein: ASSLVTGGGNQPQH
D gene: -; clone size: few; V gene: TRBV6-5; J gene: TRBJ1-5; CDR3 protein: ASRDGDQPQH